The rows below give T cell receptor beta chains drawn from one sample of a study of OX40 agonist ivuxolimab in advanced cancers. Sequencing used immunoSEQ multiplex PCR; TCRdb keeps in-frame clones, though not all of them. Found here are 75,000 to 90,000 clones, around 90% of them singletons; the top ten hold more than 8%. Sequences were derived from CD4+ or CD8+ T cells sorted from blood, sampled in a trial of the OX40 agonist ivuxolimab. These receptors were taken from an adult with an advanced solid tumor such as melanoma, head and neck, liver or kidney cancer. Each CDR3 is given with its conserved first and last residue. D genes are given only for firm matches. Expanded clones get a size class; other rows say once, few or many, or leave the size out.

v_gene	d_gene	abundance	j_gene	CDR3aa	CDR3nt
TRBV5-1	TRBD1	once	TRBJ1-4	CASSPTGDEKLFF	TGCGCCAGCAGCCCCACAGGGGACGAAAAACTGTTTTTT
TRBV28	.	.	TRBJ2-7	CASSPLNRGNIYEQYF	TGTGCCAGCAGTCCTCTCAACCGAGGCAACATCTACGAGCAGTACTTC
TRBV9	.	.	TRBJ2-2	CASSALGTGELFF	TGTGCCAGCAGCGCATTGGGGACCGGGGAGCTGTTTTTT
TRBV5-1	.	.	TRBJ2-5	CASTLNQETQYF	TGCGCCAGCACCCTCAATCAAGAGACCCAGTACTTC
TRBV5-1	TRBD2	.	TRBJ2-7	CASSLDRLSGSSYEQYF	TGCGCCAGCAGCTTGGACCGCCTTAGCGGGAGCTCCTACGAGCAGTACTTC
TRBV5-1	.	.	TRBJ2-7	CASSLGGDLYEQYF	TGCGCCAGCAGCTTGGGAGGGGACCTCTACGAGCAGTACTTC
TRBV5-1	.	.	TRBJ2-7	CASSLEGDTYEQYF	TGCGCCAGCAGCTTGGAGGGGGATACCTACGAGCAGTACTTC
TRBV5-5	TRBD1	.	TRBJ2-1	CASSLKGADYNEQFF	TGTGCCAGCAGCTTGAAGGGGGCTGATTACAATGAGCAGTTCTTC
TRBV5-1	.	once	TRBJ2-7	CASSSSSRDLSYEQYF	TGCGCCAGCAGCTCCTCTTCCAGGGACCTCTCCTACGAGCAGTACTTC
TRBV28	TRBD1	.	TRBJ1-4	CASSLDRGATNEKLFF	TGTGCCAGCAGTTTAGACAGGGGGGCAACTAATGAAAAACTGTTTTTT
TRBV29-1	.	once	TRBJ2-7	CSVEVGSYEQYF	TGCAGCGTTGAAGTTGGCTCCTACGAGCAGTACTTC
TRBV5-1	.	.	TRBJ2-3	CASSPQGTDTQYF	TGCGCCAGCAGCCCCCAGGGAACAGATACGCAGTATTTT
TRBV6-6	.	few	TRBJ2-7	CASRGHLSYEQYF	TGTGCCAGCAGAGGACACTTGTCCTACGAGCAGTACTTC